One sample yielded the 27 T cell receptor beta chains listed below, sequenced in a study of T cells after posttransplantation cyclophosphamide (dated by TCRdb to about 2016). Read against the paper, the sample's treatment or condition label means: high-dose cyclophosphamide on days +3 and +4 as single-agent GVHD prophylaxis. PTCy patients received busulfan and fludarabine conditioning, a related or unrelated marrow graft, and cyclophosphamide on days +3 and +4. The library came from the immunoSEQ multiplex PCR assay. This immuneACCESS table, as held by TCRdb, lists in-frame sequences with V and J called but not all clones. Of the missing ones, under half trace to an unresolved V gene in checked studies; the others have no known cause. The sample table shows around 7,000 clones, and about 90% are seen once. Roughly an eighth of the sample is in the top ten clones. The sample in question was PBMCs, obtained approximately 1,500 days after allogeneic stem cell transplant with posttransplant cyclophosphamide. The receptors stem from a female patient aged 50-65 years who received an allogeneic stem cell transplant from a related donor, was CMV-positive, and had no GVHD. After a transplant, the graft donor may have provided part of the T cells.

The chain employs TRBV4-2 and TRBJ2-3; the match to TRBD2 covers 11 bases. V lost 3 bases and J lost 0; bases outside the gene matches: 11. Germline V gene sequence: CDR1 LGHNA, CDR2 YNFKEQ. The CDR3 sequence is 19 residues long. Here the CDR3 reads CASSHAGTSGATSTDTQYF. The CDR3 DNA sequence: TGTGCCAGCAGCCATGCCGGGACTAGCGGTGCCACTAGCACAGATACGCAGTATTTT.

The chain is built from TRBV10-1 and TRBJ2-1; 11 bases fit TRBD2. The CDR3 totals 15 residues. J was trimmed by 2 bases and V by 5 bases; bases with no gene match: 2. Germline lookup yields CDR1 WNHNN and CDR2 SYGVQD (reference sequence). In nucleotides, the CDR3 is TGCGCCAGCAGTACTAGCGGGAGTGCCTACAATGAGCAGTTCTTC. Translating it yields CASSTSGSAYNEQFF.

The chain is built from TRBV5-1 and TRBJ2-3; 9 nucleotides align to TRBD2. The germline gives CDR1 SGHRS, CDR2 YFSETQ. V was clipped by 2 bases and J by 1 base; unmatched bases: 2. The CDR3 runs 15 residues. CDR3 coding DNA: TGCGCCAGCAGCTTAGCGGGAGGAGGCACAGATACGCAGTATTTT. It is translated as CASSLAGGGTDTQYF.

V gene TRBV4-2 combines with J gene TRBJ2-5; TRBD2 matches 10 bases. CDR1 is LGHNA, CDR2 YNFKEQ, per germline. The CDR3 is 16 amino acids. The trim removed 4 bases at V and 5 bases at J, leaving 10 bases unmatched. CDR3 sequence (DNA): TGTGCCAGCAGCCTCCCCCTAGCGGGAGAAAAGGAGACCCAGTACTTC. As protein: CASSLPLAGEKETQYF.

Here the CDR3 reads CAGVNRVDTEAFF. The CDR3 DNA reads as TGTGCCGGAGTAAACAGGGTGGACACTGAAGCTTTCTTT. This sequence joins TRBV30 and TRBJ1-1, with D possibly being TRBD1 (6 bases). This CDR3 is built from 13 residues. Trimming left V 8 bases short and J 3 bases short, with 16 bases between. Germline CDR1 and CDR2: GTSNPN and SVGIG (reference sequence).

This clone was seen only a few times. The chain couples TRBV18 to TRBJ2-7, with D maybe TRBD2 (5 bases). The V end was cut by 3 bases, the J end by 1 base, with 16 bases between. The germline CDR1 and CDR2 sequences are KGHSH and LQKENI. The CDR3 totals 16 residues. CDR3 sequence (DNA): TGTGCCAGCTCACCGCGTAGTGGGCCGGGGTCCTACGAGCAGTACTTC. Translated: CASSPRSGPGSYEQYF.

The chain combines TRBV19 with TRBJ2-7; D might be TRBD2 (5 bases). CDR1 and CDR2 (germline): LNHDA, SQIVND (reference sequence). This CDR3 is built from 14 residues. Trimming shortened V by 5 bases and J by 0 bases, and 11 bases separated the two germline ends. The CDR3 protein is CASSPRTDSYEQYF. CDR3 coding DNA: TGTGCCAGTAGTCCGCGGACTGACTCCTACGAGCAGTACTTC.

This sequence joins TRBV30 and TRBJ1-3; D uncertain. Germline values: CDR1 GTSNPN, CDR2 SVGIG (reference sequence). The length of the CDR3 is 15 residues. V was pared by 0 bases and J by 0 bases, with 9 bases between. The CDR3 region is CAWSVPVRSGNTIYF. CDR3 DNA: TGTGCCTGGAGTGTACCGGTACGCTCTGGAAACACCATATATTTT.

V usage is TRBV5-1 and J usage is TRBJ1-4; perhaps TRBD1 as D (5 bases). Germline V gene sequence: CDR1 SGHRS, CDR2 YFSETQ. Trimming removed 4 bases from V and 5 bases from J, with 15 bases in between. This CDR3 is built from 15 residues. The CDR3 nucleotides read TGCGCCAGCAGCCCTGGGGCCGGAGCAAATGAAAAACTGTTTTTT. Translated: CASSPGAGANEKLFF.

V usage is TRBV6-6 and J usage is TRBJ1-2; TRBD1 might be the D (5 bases). CDR1 and CDR2 from the germline V gene are MNHNY and SVGAGI (reference sequence). The V and J ends lost 2 bases and 4 bases respectively, with 11 bases between them. The CDR3 loop spans 14 amino acids. The CDR3, as DNA: TGTGCCAGCAGTTACGTTCCCGGGGGCTATGGCTACACCTTC. Its protein product is CASSYVPGGYGYTF.

This chain connects TRBV7-3 to TRBJ1-2; D ambiguous. Trimming stripped 3 bases from V and 3 bases from J, with 8 bases between. CDR1 and CDR2 from the germline V gene are SGHTA and FQGTGA. The CDR3 is 13 residues long. The DNA of the CDR3 is TGTGCCAGCAGCTTGCGGGATGACTATGGCTACACCTTC. It translates to CASSLRDDYGYTF.

This chain's CDR3 is CASSPRQDSKNIQYF. CDR3 DNA: TGTGCCAGCAGCCCTCGACAGGACTCCAAAAACATTCAGTACTTC. The rearrangement joins TRBV9 to TRBJ2-4; possible D gene TRBD1, 6 bases. V lost 4 bases to trimming and J lost 2 bases, with 13 bases between them. This CDR3 has 15 residues. The germline V gene encodes CDR1 SGDLS and CDR2 YYNGEE.

The J gene is TRBJ2-7, the V gene TRBV7-9; TRBD2 might be the D (5 bases). With 5 bases removed from V and 7 bases from J, the gap between germline ends came to 15 bases. CDR3 length: 13 amino acids. The germline V gene has CDR1 SEHNR and CDR2 FQNEAQ (reference sequence). The CDR3 spells CASSHPTGKEQYF. CDR3 coding DNA: TGTGCCAGCAGCCACCCGACGGGGAAGGAGCAGTACTTC.

This chain uses TRBV19 with TRBJ1-5; the D is unclear. The V gene lost 5 bases and the J gene lost 0 bases, with 11 bases spanning the gap. The CDR3 extends over 15 amino acids. Germline lookup yields CDR1 LNHDA and CDR2 SQIVND (reference sequence). The CDR3 coding sequence is TGTGCCAGTAGTCCCGGGAGGCATAGCAATCAGCCCCAGCATTTT. Encoded protein: CASSPGRHSNQPQHF.

This clone showed up just a few times. V gene TRBV4-2 combines with J gene TRBJ1-5, with a possible D match to TRBD1 (6 bases). V lost 3 bases, J lost 4 bases, and 16 bases lay in between. Germline CDR1 and CDR2: LGHNA and YNFKEQ. The CDR3 has 16 amino acids. CDR3 loop: CASSQGGTRKNQPQHF. CDR3 in DNA: TGTGCCAGCAGCCAGGGTGGGACAAGGAAAAATCAGCCCCAGCATTTT.

This chain links TRBV13 with TRBJ1-2; TRBD1 agrees at 9 bases. Germline loops: CDR1 PRHDT, CDR2 FYEKMQ (reference sequence). CDR3 length: 17 amino acids. J was trimmed by 6 bases and V by 0 bases; bases with no gene match: 11. The chain's CDR3 is CASSLGLNRGLFDGYTF. For the CDR3, the DNA is TGTGCCAGCAGCTTAGGCCTGAACAGGGGGCTTTTTGATGGCTACACCTTC.

This sequence joins TRBV19 and TRBJ2-7; TRBD2 is a possible D gene (6 bases). This CDR3 is 14 amino acids long. Deletions cut 3 bases from V and 8 bases from J, with 17 bases between. CDR1 and CDR2 from the germline V gene are LNHDA and SQIVND (reference sequence). CDR3 coding DNA: TGTGCCAGTAGTATTAAGGGAGGAGAGATCAAGCAGTACTTC. Encoded protein: CASSIKGGEIKQYF.

The chain joins TRBV5-1 to TRBJ1-5, with a tentative D call TRBD1 (5 bases). CDR1 is SGHRS, CDR2 YFSETQ, per germline. The CDR3 is 14 residues long. V gave up 2 bases and J gave up 8 bases, with 14 bases separating them. The CDR3 reads CASSLTPWGEPQHF. CDR3 DNA sequence: TGCGCCAGCAGCTTAACACCTTGGGGGGAGCCCCAGCATTTT. Full variable domain (missing parts from reference TRBV5-1 and TRBJ1-5): KAGVTQTPRYLIKTRGQQVTLSCSPISGHRSVSWYQQTPGQGLQFLFEYFSETQRNKGNFPGRFSGRQFSNSRSEMNVSTLELGDSALYLCASSLTPWGEPQHFGDGTRLSIL.

CDR3 nucleotides: TGTGCCAGCAGCTACCAGGGAAATTATGATACGCAGTATTTT. Translated, it gives CASSYQGNYDTQYF. This chain links TRBV7-8 with TRBJ2-3; D might be TRBD1 (5 bases). Trimming cost V 4 bases and J 6 bases, with 14 bases left between them. Looked up from germline, CDR1 is SGHVS and CDR2 is FQNEAQ. The CDR3 spans 14 residues.

The CDR3, as DNA: TGTGCCAGCAGTCCCGACAGTAGCAATCAGCCCCAGCATTTT. Its protein is CASSPDSSNQPQHF. The chain joins TRBV6-6 to TRBJ1-5, with D tentatively TRBD1 (5 bases). The germline CDR1 and CDR2 sequences are MNHNY and SVGAGI (reference sequence). This CDR3 is 14 amino acids long. V dropped 5 bases and J dropped 0 bases, with 8 bases sitting between them.

This sequence joins TRBV9 and TRBJ1-4; perhaps TRBD1 as D (5 bases). V shed 3 bases and J shed 7 bases, with 19 bases lying between them. This CDR3 has 16 residues. Germline V CDR1 and CDR2: SGDLS, YYNGEE. The CDR3 nucleotides are TGTGCCAGCAGCGGGAGGTCGGGGGTAGTGAGTGAAAAACTGTTTTTT. This encodes CASSGRSGVVSEKLFF.

CDR3: CASRPQLNTEAFF. The CDR3, as DNA: TGTGCCAGCAGGCCTCAGTTGAACACTGAAGCTTTCTTT. The V gene is TRBV6-1, the J gene TRBJ1-1; D remains unclear. This CDR3 is 13 amino acids long. Germline V lookup: CDR1 MNHNS, CDR2 SASEGT. The V end was cut by 6 bases, the J end by 0 bases, with 8 bases between.

The chain carries TRBV2 and TRBJ2-3; 12 nucleotides agree with TRBD2. With V trimmed by 6 bases and J by 3 bases, 4 bases remained unmatched. The length of the CDR3 is 15 residues. Germline CDR1 SNHLY, CDR2 FYNNEI. CDR3 DNA: TGTGCCAGCAGGACCGGACTAGCGGGAACAGATACGCAGTATTTT. Translation: CASRTGLAGTDTQYF.

This chain joins TRBV19 and TRBJ2-2; 13 bases line up with TRBD2. V lost 7 bases, J lost 6 bases, and 5 bases stayed unmatched. The length of the CDR3 is 15 residues. Germline V gene data show CDR1 as LNHDA and CDR2 as SQIVND (reference sequence). CDR3 sequence: CASITSGRAAGELFF. CDR3 nucleotides: TGTGCCAGTATAACTAGCGGGAGGGCTGCCGGGGAGCTGTTTTTT.

V gene TRBV27 combines with J gene TRBJ1-4; the D is unclear. V lost 7 bases to trimming and J lost 0 bases, with 21 bases between them. The CDR3 length is 18 residues. CDR1 MNHEY and CDR2 SMNVEV come from the germline V gene (reference sequence). The CDR3 sequence: CASTPTFPGHTTNEKLFF. The DNA of the CDR3 is TGTGCCAGCACCCCGACATTCCCTGGCCACACAACTAATGAAAAACTGTTTTTT.

The gene calls are TRBV7-9 and TRBJ2-7, with 13 bases fitting TRBD2. V lost 2 bases to trimming and J lost 6 bases; unmatched junction nucleotides: 7. Germline V lookup: CDR1 SEHNR, CDR2 FQNEAQ (reference sequence). This CDR3 is 16 amino acids long. The CDR3 region has the DNA TGTGCCAGCAGCTTATTGGGACTAGCGGGAAAGGGCGAGCAGTACTTC. This encodes CASSLLGLAGKGEQYF. Full variable domain (missing parts from reference TRBV7-9 and TRBJ2-7): DTGVSQNPRHKITKRGQNVTFRCDPISEHNRLYWYRQTLGQGPEFLTYFQNEAQLEKSRLLSDRFSAERPKGSFSTLEIQRTEQGDSAMYLCASSLLGLAGKGEQYFGPGTRLTVT.

The chain links TRBV7-3 to TRBJ2-1; no reliable D call. CDR3 length: 16 residues. Germline CDR1 SGHTA, CDR2 FQGTGA. V lost 0 bases, J lost 6 bases, and 15 bases lay in between. DNA for the CDR3: TGTGCCAGCAGCTTAACGTTGGATCTAGAACCCAATGAGCAGTTCTTC. It is translated as CASSLTLDLEPNEQFF.